This T cell receptor (beta chain) was recovered during a study of Ad26.COV2.S vaccination and SARS-CoV-2 variants. Overall study: The COV1001 Ad26.COV2.S trial arm included the donor. Once, or twice with 56 days between doses, Ad26.COV2.S was given intramuscularly.

Treatment of the sample: roughly 20 received Ad26.COV2.S at low or high dose, single or two shots; a few received placebo; per-sample allocation not given. Samples came from day 63 after the first vaccine or placebo injection. The donor was a Boston adult aged 18-55 years. As regards this clone: No antigen is known for it.

Findings of the study overall: People given the vaccine had a wider spike-specific TCR breadth than placebo recipients did.

The CDR3 sequence is 15 residues long. V lost 3 bases to trimming and J lost 7 bases, with 17 bases between them. CDR1 and CDR2 (germline): SGHKS, YYEKEE (reference sequence). Sequenced by immunoSEQ multiplex PCR; TCRdb stores in-frame clones only, minus some. The sample lists 440,000 or so clones, approximately 92% occurring once. This clonotype originated in a person between 18 and 65 years old who received the Ad26.COV2.S COVID-19 vaccine or a placebo. V and J are TRBV5-5 and TRBJ1-5; the D gene is possibly TRBD1 (6 bases). The source material was peripheral blood, sampled in a trial of Ad26.COV2.S vaccine versus placebo. This chain's CDR3 is CASSSSGAVGQPQHF. The CDR3, as DNA: TGTGCCAGCAGCTCCTCAGGGGCGGTTGGACAGCCCCAGCATTTT.